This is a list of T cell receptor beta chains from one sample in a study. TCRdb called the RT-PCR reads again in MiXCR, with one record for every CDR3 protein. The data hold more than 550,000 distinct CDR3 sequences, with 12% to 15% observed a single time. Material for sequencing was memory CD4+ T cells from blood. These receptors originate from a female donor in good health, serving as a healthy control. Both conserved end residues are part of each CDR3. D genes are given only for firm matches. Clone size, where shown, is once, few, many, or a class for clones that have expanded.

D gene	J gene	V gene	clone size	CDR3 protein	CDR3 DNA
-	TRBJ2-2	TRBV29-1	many	CSVAAGRDGELFF	TGCAGCGTTGCGGCCGGGAGAGACGGGGAGCTGTTTTTT
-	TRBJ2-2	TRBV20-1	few	CSAIEAGTTGELFF	TGCAGTGCCATAGAGGCAGGGACTACCGGGGAGCTGTTTTTT
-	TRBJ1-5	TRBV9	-	CASSVGSRGQPQHF	TGTGCCAGCAGCGTAGGATCAAGGGGTCAGCCCCAGCATTTT
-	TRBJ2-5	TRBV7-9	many	CASSLGRSGSGGETQYF	TGTGCCAGCAGCTTAGGCCGTTCGGGGAGCGGAGGCGAGACCCAGTACTTC
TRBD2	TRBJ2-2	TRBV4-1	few	CASRLAGGPGELFF	TGCGCCAGCAGACTAGCGGGGGGGCCCGGGGAGCTGTTTTTT
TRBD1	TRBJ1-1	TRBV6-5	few	CASSYWRPGQGVNTEAFF	TGTGCCAGCAGTTACTGGCGACCGGGACAGGGTGTGAACACTGAAGCTTTCTTT
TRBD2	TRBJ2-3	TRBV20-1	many	CSARDPTWTSGSTDTQYF	TGCAGTGCTAGAGACCCCACCTGGACTAGCGGGAGCACAGATACGCAGTATTTT
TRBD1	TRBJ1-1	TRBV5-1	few	CASSTGTGNMAFF	TGCGCCAGCAGCACTGGGACAGGGAATATGGCTTTCTTT
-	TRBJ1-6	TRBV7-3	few	CASSAHPNSPLHF	TGTGCCAGCTCAGCCCATCCGAATTCACCCCTCCACTTT
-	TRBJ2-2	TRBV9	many	CASCERASGTGELFF	TGTGCCAGCTGCGAGCGAGCCTCGGGCACCGGGGAGCTGTTTTTT
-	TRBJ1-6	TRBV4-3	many	CASSQGNGGANSPLHF	TGCGCCAGCAGCCAAGGGAACGGGGGCGCGAATTCACCCCTCCACTTT
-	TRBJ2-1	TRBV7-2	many	CASKGQNNNEQFF	TGTGCCAGCAAAGGACAGAATAACAATGAGCAGTTCTTC
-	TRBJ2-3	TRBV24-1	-	CATRGFTDTQYF	TGTGCCACCAGGGGATTCACAGATACGCAGTATTTT
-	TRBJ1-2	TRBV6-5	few	CASSYSFRFGGKGRYGYTF	TGTGCCAGCAGTTACTCGTTCCGATTTGGAGGGAAAGGGCGCTATGGCTACACCTTC
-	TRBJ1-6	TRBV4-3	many	CASSLNSYNSPLHF	TGCGCCAGCAGCCTGAACTCCTATAATTCACCCCTCCACTTT
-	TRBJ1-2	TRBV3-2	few	CASSQVRGEAYGYTF	TGTGCCAGCAGCCAAGTTCGGGGAGAGGCCTATGGCTACACCTTC
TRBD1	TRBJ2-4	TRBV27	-	CASSFRGGESSAKNIQYF	TGTGCCAGCAGTTTCCGAGGGGGCGAATCTTCAGCCAAAAACATTCAGTACTTC
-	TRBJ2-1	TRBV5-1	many	CASSLETKYNEQFF	TGCGCCAGCAGCTTGGAGACTAAGTACAATGAGCAGTTCTTC
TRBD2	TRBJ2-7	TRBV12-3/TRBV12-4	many	CASSPRGGRVGSYEQYF	TGTGCCAGCAGCCCGCGCGGGGGGCGCGTCGGATCCTACGAGCAGTACTTC
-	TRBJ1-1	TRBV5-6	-	CASSPGGSTNTEAFF	TGTGCCAGCAGCCCCGGAGGTTCAACGAACACTGAAGCTTTCTTT
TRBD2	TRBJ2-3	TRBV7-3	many	CASSTRTSGSGDTQYF	TGTGCCAGCAGCACGCGGACTAGCGGGAGTGGAGATACGCAGTATTTT
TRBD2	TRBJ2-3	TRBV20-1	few	CSARRLADQDTQYF	TGCAGTGCTAGGCGGCTAGCGGACCAGGATACGCAGTATTTT
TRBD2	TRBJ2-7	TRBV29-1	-	CSARIAGVHEQYF	TGCAGCGCAAGAATAGCGGGGGTCCACGAGCAGTACTTC
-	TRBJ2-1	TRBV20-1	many	CSARGQIEQFF	TGCAGTGCTAGGGGACAAATTGAGCAGTTCTTC
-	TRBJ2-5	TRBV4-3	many	CASSQDVKETQYF	TGCGCCAGCAGCCAAGATGTCAAAGAGACCCAGTACTTC
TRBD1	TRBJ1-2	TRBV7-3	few	CASSLTREQGAYYGYTF	TGTGCCAGCAGCTTAACGAGGGAGCAGGGGGCATACTATGGCTACACCTTC
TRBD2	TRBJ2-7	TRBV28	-	CASLAGIGYEQYF	TGTGCCAGCCTAGCGGGAATCGGATACGAGCAGTACTTC
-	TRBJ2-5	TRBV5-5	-	CASSSRQGPLDQYF	TGTGCCAGCAGCTCCCGGCAGGGGCCGTTAGACCAGTACTTC
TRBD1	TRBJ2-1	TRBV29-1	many	CSGRDRDSYNEQFF	TGCAGCGGACGGGACAGGGACTCCTACAATGAGCAGTTCTTC
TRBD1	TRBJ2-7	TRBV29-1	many	CSVRQGGPYEQYF	TGCAGCGTCCGACAGGGGGGCCCCTACGAGCAGTACTTC
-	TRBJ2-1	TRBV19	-	CASSIGGYNEQFF	TGTGCCAGTAGTATAGGTGGCTACAATGAGCAGTTCTTC
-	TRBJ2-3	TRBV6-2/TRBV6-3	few	CASSYFPDTQYF	TGTGCCAGCAGTTACTTCCCAGATACGCAGTATTTT
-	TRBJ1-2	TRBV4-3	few	CASSQEFGPNYGYTF	TGCGCCAGCAGCCAAGAGTTTGGCCCAAACTATGGCTACACCTTC
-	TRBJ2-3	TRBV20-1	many	CSAATTHTDTQYF	TGCAGTGCTGCAACAACTCACACAGATACGCAGTATTTT
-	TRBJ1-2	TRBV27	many	CASSPLAGVGGGYTF	TGTGCCAGCAGTCCTTTGGCCGGGGTCGGAGGCGGCTACACCTTC
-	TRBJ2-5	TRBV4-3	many	CASSQTGNRGETQYF	TGCGCCAGCAGCCAAACCGGGAATAGGGGAGAGACCCAGTACTTC
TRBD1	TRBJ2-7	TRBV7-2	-	CASSLSGTGAYEQYF	TGTGCCAGCAGCTTATCCGGGACAGGGGCCTACGAGCAGTACTTC
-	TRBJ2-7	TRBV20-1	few	CSPQPGGTYEQYF	TGCAGCCCGCAACCAGGCGGGACCTACGAGCAGTACTTC
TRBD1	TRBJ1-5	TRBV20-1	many	CSALRSGTGNQPQHF	TGCAGTGCTCTGCGCTCCGGGACAGGGAATCAGCCCCAGCATTTT
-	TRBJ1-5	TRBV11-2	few	CASSLRTVSNQPQHF	TGTGCCAGCAGCTTAAGGACCGTCAGCAATCAGCCCCAGCATTTT
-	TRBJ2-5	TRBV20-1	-	CSARETQQETQYF	TGCAGTGCTAGAGAGACTCAACAAGAGACCCAGTACTTC
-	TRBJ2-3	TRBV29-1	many	CRRRPLQTDTQYF	TGCAGGAGAAGGCCGCTTCAAACAGATACGCAGTATTTT
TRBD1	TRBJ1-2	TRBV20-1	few	CSARRTPGQGFGYTF	TGCAGTGCTAGAAGAACACCGGGACAGGGTTTTGGCTACACCTTC
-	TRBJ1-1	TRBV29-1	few	CSVLNKPSSEAFF	TGCAGCGTTCTAAACAAACCCTCCTCTGAAGCTTTCTTT
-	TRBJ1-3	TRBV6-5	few	CASSYVPASSSGNTIYF	TGTGCCAGCAGTTACGTTCCAGCCAGCAGCTCTGGAAACACCATATATTTT
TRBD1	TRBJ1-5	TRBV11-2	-	CASSRDRGRGAQHF	TGTGCCAGCAGCCGGGACAGGGGGCGTGGGGCCCAGCATTTT
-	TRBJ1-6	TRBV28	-	CASSEIQGRSPLHF	TGTGCCAGCAGTGAAATCCAGGGGAGATCACCCCTCCACTTT